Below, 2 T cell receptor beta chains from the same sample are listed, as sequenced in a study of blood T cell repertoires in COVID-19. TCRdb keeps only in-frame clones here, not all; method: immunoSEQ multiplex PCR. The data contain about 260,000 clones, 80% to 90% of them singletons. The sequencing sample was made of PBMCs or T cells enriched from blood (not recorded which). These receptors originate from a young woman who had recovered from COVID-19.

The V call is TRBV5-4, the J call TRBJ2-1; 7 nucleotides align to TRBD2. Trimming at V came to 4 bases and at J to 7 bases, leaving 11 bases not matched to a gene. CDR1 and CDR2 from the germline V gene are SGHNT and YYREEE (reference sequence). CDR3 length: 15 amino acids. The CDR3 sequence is CASSTLAILGNEQFF. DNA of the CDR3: TGTGCCAGCAGCACACTAGCGATCCTCGGTAATGAGCAGTTCTTC.

The CDR3, as DNA: TGTGCCAGCAGCGTAGGGTCAGGGGGCATAGATACGCAGTATTTT. This sequence encodes CASSVGSGGIDTQYF. The V call is TRBV9, the J call TRBJ2-3; 8 bases line up with TRBD1. Trimming removed 0 bases from V and 5 bases from J; junction bases left unmatched: 5. The CDR3 consists of 15 residues. CDR1 is SGDLS, CDR2 YYNGEE, per germline.